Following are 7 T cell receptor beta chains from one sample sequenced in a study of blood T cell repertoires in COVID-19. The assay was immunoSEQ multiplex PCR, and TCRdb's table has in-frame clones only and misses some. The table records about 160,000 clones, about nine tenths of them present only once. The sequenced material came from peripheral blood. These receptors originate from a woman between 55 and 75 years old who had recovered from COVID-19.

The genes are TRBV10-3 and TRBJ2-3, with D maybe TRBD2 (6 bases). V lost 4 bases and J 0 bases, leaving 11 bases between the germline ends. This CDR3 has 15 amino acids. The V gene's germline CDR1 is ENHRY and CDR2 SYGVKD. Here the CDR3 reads CAISVGRTSTDTQYF. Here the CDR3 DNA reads TGTGCCATCAGTGTCGGGAGAACTAGCACAGATACGCAGTATTTT.

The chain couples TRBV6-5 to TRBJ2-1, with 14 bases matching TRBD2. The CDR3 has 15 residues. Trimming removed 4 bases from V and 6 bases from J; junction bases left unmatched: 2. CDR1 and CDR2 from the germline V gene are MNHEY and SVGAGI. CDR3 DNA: TGTGCCAGCAGTTCAGGACTAGCGGGGGGCAATGAGCAGTTCTTC. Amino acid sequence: CASSSGLAGGNEQFF.

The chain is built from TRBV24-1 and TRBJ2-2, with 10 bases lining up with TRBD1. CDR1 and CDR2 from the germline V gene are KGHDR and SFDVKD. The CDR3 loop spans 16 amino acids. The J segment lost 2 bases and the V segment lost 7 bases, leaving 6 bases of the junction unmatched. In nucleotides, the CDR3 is TGTGCCACCAGGCGGACAGGGGGATTTAACACCGGGGAGCTGTTTTTT. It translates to CATRRTGGFNTGELFF.

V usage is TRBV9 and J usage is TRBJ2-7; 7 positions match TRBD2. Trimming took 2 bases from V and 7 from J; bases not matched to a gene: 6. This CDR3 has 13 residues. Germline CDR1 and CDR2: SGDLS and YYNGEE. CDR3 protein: CASSVSREGEQYF. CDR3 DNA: TGTGCCAGCAGCGTGAGCAGGGAGGGGGAGCAGTACTTC.

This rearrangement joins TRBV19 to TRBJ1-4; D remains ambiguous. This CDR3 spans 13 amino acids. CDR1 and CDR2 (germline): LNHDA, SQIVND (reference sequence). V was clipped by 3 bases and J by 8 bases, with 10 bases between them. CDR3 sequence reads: CASSMNSGEKLFF. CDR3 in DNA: TGTGCCAGTAGTATGAACAGCGGGGAAAAACTGTTTTTT.

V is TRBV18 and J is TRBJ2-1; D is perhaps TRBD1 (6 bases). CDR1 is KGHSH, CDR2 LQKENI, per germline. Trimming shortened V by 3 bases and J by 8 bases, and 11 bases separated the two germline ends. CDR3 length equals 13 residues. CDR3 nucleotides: TGTGCCAGCTCACCTGTACAGGGCGATGAGCAGTTCTTC. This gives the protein CASSPVQGDEQFF.

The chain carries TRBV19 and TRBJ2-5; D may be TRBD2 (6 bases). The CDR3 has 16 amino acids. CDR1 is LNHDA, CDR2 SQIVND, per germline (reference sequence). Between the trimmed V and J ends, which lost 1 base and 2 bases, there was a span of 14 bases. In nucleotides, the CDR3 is TGTGCCAGTAGTATAGTCCCGGGAGTAAAGCAAGAGACCCAGTACTTC. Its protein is CASSIVPGVKQETQYF.